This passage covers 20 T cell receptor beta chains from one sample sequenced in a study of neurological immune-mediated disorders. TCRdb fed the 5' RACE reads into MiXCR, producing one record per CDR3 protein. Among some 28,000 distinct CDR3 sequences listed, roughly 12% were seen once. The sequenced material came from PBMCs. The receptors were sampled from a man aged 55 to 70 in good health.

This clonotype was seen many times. The CDR3 region has the DNA TGCGCCAGTCGACAGGGTGGCACAGATACGCAGTATTTT. Encoded protein: CASRQGGTDTQYF. This chain links TRBV10-2 with TRBJ2-3, with 7 bases matching TRBD1. This CDR3 is 13 amino acids long. V lost 9 bases to trimming and J lost 1 base; unmatched junction nucleotides: 4. Germline assignment: CDR1 WSHSY and CDR2 SAAADI.

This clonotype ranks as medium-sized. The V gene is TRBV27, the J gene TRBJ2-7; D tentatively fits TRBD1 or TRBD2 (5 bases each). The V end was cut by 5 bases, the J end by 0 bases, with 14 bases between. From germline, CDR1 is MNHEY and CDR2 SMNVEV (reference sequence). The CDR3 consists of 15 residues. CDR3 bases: TGTGCCAGCAGTCCGAACCGGGACGGCTCCTACGAGCAGTACTTC. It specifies CASSPNRDGSYEQYF.

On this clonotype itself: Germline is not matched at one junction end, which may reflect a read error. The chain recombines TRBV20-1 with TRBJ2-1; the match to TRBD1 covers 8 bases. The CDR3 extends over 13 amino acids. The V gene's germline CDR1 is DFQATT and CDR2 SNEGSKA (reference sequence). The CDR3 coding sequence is TGCAGTGCTAGAGAATATTCGGACAGGGAGCAGTCTTTC. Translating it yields CSAREYSDREQSF.

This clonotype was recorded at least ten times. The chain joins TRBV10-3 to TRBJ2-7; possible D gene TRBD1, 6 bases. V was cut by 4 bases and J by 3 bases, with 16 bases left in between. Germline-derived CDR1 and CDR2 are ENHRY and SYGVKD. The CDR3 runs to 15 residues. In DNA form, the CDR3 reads TGTGCCATCAGTGGTGGGCAGGGGCCCCTCTACGAGCAGTACTTC. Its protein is CAISGGQGPLYEQYF.

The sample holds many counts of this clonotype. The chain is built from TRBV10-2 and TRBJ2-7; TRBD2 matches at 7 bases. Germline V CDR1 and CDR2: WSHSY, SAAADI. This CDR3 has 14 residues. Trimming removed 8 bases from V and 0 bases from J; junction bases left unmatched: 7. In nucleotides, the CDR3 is TGCGCCAGCGGAAAAGCGGGGATCTCCTACGAGCAGTACTTC. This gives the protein CASGKAGISYEQYF.

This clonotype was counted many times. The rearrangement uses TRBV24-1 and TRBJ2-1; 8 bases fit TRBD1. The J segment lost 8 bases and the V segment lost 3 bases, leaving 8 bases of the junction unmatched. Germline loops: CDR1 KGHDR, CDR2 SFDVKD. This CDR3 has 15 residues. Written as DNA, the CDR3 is TGTGCCACCAGTGATCCCCGGGACAGGTTCCATGAGCAGTTCTTC. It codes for CATSDPRDRFHEQFF.

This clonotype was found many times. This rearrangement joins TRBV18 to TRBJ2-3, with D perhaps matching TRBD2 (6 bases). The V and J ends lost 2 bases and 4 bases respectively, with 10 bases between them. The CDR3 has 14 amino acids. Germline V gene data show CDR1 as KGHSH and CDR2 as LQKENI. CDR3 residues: CASSPEGRPDTQYF. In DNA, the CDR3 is TGTGCCAGCTCACCAGAGGGGAGGCCAGATACGCAGTATTTT. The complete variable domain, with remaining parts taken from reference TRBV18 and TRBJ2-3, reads NAGVMQNPRHLVRRRGQEARLRCSPMKGHSHVYWYRQLPEEGLKFMVYLQKENIIDESGMPKERFSAEFPKEGPSILRIQQVVRGDSAAYFCASSPEGRPDTQYFGPGTRLTVL.

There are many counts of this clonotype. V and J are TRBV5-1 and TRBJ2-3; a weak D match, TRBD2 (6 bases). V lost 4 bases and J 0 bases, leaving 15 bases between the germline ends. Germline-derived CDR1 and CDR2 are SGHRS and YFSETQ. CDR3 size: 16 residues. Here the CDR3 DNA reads TGCGCCAGCAGCCCAGAGGGCGGGAAAAGCACAGATACGCAGTATTTT. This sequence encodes CASSPEGGKSTDTQYF.

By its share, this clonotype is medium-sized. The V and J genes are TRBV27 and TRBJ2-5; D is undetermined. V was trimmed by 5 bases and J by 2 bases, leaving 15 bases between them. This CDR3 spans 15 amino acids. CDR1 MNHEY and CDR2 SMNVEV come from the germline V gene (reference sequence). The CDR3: CASSEKAVYQETQYF. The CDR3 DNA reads TGTGCCAGCAGTGAAAAGGCGGTCTATCAAGAGACCCAGTACTTC.

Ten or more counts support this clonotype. The CDR3: CASSLLAGGFTDTQYF. The CDR3 bases are TGTGCCAGCAGCTTACTAGCGGGAGGTTTCACAGATACGCAGTATTTT. The V and J genes are TRBV7-2 and TRBJ2-3; 11 nucleotides agree with TRBD2. Losses at the gene ends were 2 bases for V and 2 bases for J; bases not matched to a gene: 3. CDR1 SGHTA and CDR2 FQGNSA come from the germline V gene. The CDR3 contains 16 residues.

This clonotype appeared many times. The chain's CDR3 is CASSRDRVPFF. CDR3 in DNA: TGCGCCAGCAGCCGAGACAGGGTGCCGTTCTTC. The chain employs TRBV5-1 and TRBJ2-1, with 7 bases fitting TRBD1. Germline CDR1 is SGHRS and CDR2 is YFSETQ. The junction had 7 bases not matched to a gene; V was cut back by 4 bases and J by 15 bases. The CDR3 runs to 11 residues.

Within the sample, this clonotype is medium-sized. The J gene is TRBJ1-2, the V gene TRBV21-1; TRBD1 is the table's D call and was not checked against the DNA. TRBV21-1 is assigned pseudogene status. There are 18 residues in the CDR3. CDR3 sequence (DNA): TGTGCCAGCAGCAAAGGAGGGGCAGGGCGCCCGGCTAGATATGGCTACACCTTC. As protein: CASSKGGAGRPARYGYTF.

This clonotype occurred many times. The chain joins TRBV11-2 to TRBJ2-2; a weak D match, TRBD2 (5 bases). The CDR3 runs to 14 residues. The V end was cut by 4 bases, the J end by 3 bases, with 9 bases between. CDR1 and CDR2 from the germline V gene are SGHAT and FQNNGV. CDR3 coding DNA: TGTGCCAGCAGCTCCGGGGTTTACACCGGGGAGCTGTTTTTT. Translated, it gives CASSSGVYTGELFF.

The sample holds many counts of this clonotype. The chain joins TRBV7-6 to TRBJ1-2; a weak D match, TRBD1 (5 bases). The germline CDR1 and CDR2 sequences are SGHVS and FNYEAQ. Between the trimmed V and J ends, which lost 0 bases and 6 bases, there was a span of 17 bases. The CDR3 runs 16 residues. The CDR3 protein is CASSLALFRGGHGYTF. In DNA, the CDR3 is TGTGCCAGCAGCTTAGCGCTTTTTAGGGGTGGGCATGGCTACACCTTC.

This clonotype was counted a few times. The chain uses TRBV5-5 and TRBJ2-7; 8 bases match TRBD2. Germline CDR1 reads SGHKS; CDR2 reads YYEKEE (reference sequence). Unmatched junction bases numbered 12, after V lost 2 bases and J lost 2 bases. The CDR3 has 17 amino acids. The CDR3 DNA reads TGTGCCAGCAGCTTAATTTGGATAACTAGCGGAGCCTACGAGCAGTACTTC. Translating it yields CASSLIWITSGAYEQYF. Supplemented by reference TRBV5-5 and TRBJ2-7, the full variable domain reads DAGVTQSPTHLIKTRGQQVTLRCSPISGHKSVSWYQQVLGQGPQFIFQYYEKEERGRGNFPDRFSARQFPNYSSELNVNALLLGDSALYLCASSLIWITSGAYEQYFGPGTRLTVT.

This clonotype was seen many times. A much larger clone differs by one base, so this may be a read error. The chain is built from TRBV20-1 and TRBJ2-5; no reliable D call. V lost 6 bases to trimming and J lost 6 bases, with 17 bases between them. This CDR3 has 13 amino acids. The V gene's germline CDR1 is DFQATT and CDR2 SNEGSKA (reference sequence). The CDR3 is CSAALSIEQTQYF. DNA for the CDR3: TGCAGTGCCGCCCTAAGTATCGAACAGACCCAGTACTTC.

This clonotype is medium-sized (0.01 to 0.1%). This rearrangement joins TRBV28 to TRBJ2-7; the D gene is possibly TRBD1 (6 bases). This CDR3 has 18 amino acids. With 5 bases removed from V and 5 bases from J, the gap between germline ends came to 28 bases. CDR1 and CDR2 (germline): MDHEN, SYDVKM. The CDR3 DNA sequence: TGTGCCAGCAGTGGTTGGGGCGTTCAGGGGACCCGAGAGCACGAGCAGTACTTC. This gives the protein CASSGWGVQGTREHEQYF.

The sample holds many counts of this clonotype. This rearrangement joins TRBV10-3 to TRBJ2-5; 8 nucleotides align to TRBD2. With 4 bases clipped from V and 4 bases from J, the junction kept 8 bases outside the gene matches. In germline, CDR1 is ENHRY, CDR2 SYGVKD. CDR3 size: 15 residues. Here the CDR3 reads CAISAGAGDGETQYF. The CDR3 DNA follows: TGTGCCATCAGTGCCGGAGCGGGGGACGGAGAGACCCAGTACTTC.

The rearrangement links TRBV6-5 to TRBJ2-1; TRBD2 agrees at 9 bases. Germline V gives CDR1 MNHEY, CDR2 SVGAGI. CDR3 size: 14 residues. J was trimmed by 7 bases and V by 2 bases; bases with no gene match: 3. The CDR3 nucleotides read TGTGCCAGCAGTTACAGGCGGGGGGGAAATGAGCAGTTCTTC. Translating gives CASSYRRGGNEQFF.

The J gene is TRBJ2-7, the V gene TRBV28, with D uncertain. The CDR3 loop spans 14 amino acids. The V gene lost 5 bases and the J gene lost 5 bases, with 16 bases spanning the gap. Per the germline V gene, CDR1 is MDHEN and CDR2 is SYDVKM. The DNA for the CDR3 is TGTGCCAGCAGTCTCCCGGGCTCGAGCCACGAGCAGTACTTC. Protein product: CASSLPGSSHEQYF.